A selection of T cell receptor beta chains follows, all from one sample in a study of CD8+ T cells in alopecia areata. Data came from immunoSEQ multiplex PCR; TCRdb stores just in-frame clones and leaves some out. Here the sample spans roughly 180,000 clones, approximately 50% being singletons. The sequencing used CD8+ T cells sorted from blood, collected between weeks 51 and 54, from a patient treated with tofacitinib. All receptors come from a human donor with alopecia areata. Both conserved end residues are part of each CDR3. The order of the fields is CDR3 length, D gene, J gene, clone size, V gene, CDR3 protein, CDR3 DNA. D genes are given only for firm matches. Size values are once, few and many counts, or a class for expanded clones, and some rows have none.

>13|-|TRBJ2-3|-|TRBV5-4
CASSLDYTDTQYF
TGTGCCAGCAGCTTGGACTACACAGATACGCAGTATTTT
>13|TRBD1|TRBJ1-2|-|TRBV30
CAWNQGQNYGYTF
TGTGCCTGGAACCAGGGACAGAACTATGGCTACACCTTC
>16|-|TRBJ2-1|medium-sized|TRBV4-1
CASSQEDWTSYNEQFF
TGCGCCAGCAGCCAAGAGGACTGGACCTCCTACAATGAGCAGTTCTTC
>15|TRBD1|TRBJ1-2|-|TRBV4-1
CASSQDPGGNYGYTF
TGCGCCAGCAGCCAAGATCCAGGGGGGAACTATGGCTACACCTTC
>16|TRBD1|TRBJ2-7|-|TRBV7-9
CASSTYPGQGAYEQYF
TGTGCCAGCAGTACGTATCCGGGACAGGGGGCCTACGAGCAGTACTTC
>12|-|TRBJ1-1|-|TRBV6-5
CASSPGSTEAFF
TGTGCCAGCAGCCCCGGTAGTACTGAAGCTTTCTTT
>13|-|TRBJ1-1|many|TRBV5-5
CASSPPAGSEAFF
TGTGCCAGCAGCCCCCCCGCGGGATCTGAAGCTTTCTTT
>13|-|TRBJ2-7|once|TRBV5-4
CATETGSSYEQYF
TGTGCCACCGAGACAGGAAGCTCCTACGAGCAGTACTTC
>14|-|TRBJ2-3|-|TRBV4-1
CASSGDDSTDTQYF
TGCGCCAGCAGCGGGGACGATAGCACAGATACGCAGTATTTT
>15|TRBD2|TRBJ2-5|-|TRBV7-8
CASSLQLAGGETQYF
TGTGCCAGCAGCTTACAACTAGCGGGGGGAGAGACCCAGTACTTC
>17|TRBD1|TRBJ1-5|-|TRBV15
CATSPGDETGGTQPQHF
TGTGCCACCAGCCCCGGGGACGAGACAGGGGGCACTCAGCCCCAGCATTTT
>16|TRBD1|TRBJ1-1|-|TRBV5-6
CASSFDRDRGLSEAFF
TGTGCCAGCAGTTTCGACCGGGACAGGGGACTATCGGAAGCTTTCTTT
>12|TRBD2|TRBJ2-1|-|TRBV29-1
CSGLEGRNEQFF
TGCAGTGGACTAGAGGGTCGCAATGAGCAGTTCTTC
>15|-|TRBJ2-5|-|TRBV29-1
CSGARRGQREETQYF
TGCAGCGGAGCCCGCCGGGGGCAGCGGGAAGAGACCCAGTACTTC
>15|TRBD1|TRBJ2-3|few|TRBV10-3
CAISELGTGTDTQYF
TGTGCCATCAGTGAATTGGGGACAGGCACAGATACGCAGTATTTT
>14|-|TRBJ2-7|few|TRBV5-1
CASSNSGPTYEQYF
TGCGCCAGCAGCAACTCGGGACCTACCTACGAGCAGTACTTC
>17|TRBD1|TRBJ2-6|-|TRBV19
CASSPLGQGIVGNVLTF
TGTGCCAGTAGTCCATTGGGACAGGGTATTGTAGGCAACGTCCTGACTTTC
>15|-|TRBJ2-5|-|TRBV5-4
CASSLSLADKTTQYF
TGTGCCAGCAGCTTGAGTCTGGCCGATAAGACGACCCAGTACTTC
>10|TRBD1|TRBJ2-7|-|TRBV20-1
CRGQVYEQYF
TGCCGCGGACAGGTTTACGAGCAGTACTTC
>17|TRBD2|TRBJ2-1|medium-sized|TRBV5-1
CASSLVPPTSDYNEQFF
TGCGCCAGCAGCTTGGTCCCTCCTACTAGCGACTACAATGAGCAGTTCTTC
>15|-|TRBJ1-6|-|TRBV30
CAWSVSGSYNSPLHF
TGTGCCTGGAGTGTTTCCGGCTCCTATAATTCACCCCTCCACTTT
>14|-|TRBJ1-3|once|TRBV6-5
CASSYAGGKNTIYF
TGTGCCAGCAGTTACGCCGGCGGTAAAAACACCATATATTTT